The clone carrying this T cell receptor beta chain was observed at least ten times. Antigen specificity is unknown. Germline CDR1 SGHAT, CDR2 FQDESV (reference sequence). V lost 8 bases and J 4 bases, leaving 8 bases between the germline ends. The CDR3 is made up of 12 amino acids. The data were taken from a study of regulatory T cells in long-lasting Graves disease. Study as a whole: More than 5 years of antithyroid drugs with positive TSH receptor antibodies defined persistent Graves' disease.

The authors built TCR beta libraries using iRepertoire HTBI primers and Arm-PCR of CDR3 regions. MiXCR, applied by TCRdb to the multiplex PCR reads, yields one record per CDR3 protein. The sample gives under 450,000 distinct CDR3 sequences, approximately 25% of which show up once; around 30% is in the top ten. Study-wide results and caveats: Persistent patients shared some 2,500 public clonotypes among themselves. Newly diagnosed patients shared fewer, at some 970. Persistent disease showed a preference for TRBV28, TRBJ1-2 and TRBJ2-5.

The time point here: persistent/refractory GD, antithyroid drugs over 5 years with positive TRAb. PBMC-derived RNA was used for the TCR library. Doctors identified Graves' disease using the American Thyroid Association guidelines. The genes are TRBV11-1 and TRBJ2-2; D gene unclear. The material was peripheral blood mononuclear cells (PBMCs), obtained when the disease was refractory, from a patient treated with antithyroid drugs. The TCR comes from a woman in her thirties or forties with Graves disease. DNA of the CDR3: TGTGCCAGCGAAGGGATCACCGGGGAGCTGTTTTTT. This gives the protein CASEGITGELFF.